Below are 14 T cell receptor beta chains sequenced from a single sample in a study of shared clonotypes between healthy human individuals. Some clones are missing from TCRdb's copy, which holds only in-frame ones; the method was immunoSEQ multiplex PCR. Of about 600,000 clones listed, around 97% were seen once; the top ten hold about 0.057%. Sequencing was performed on naive CD4+ T cells sorted from blood. As to subset: CD45RA+ positively selected. These receptors originate from a woman under 40 in good health.

This chain joins TRBV28 and TRBJ1-1; 7 bases match TRBD1. This CDR3 has 15 amino acids. V was pared by 3 bases and J by 3 bases, with 7 bases of the junction left unmatched. Germline V CDR1 and CDR2: MDHEN, SYDVKM. This CDR3 reads CASSLRQGRYTEAFF. CDR3 bases: TGTGCCAGCAGTTTGCGACAGGGCCGGTACACTGAAGCTTTCTTT.

The rearrangement uses TRBV29-1 and TRBJ2-1; no definite D call. This CDR3 has 13 residues. With 4 bases removed from V and 6 bases from J, the gap between germline ends came to 13 bases. Germline V CDR1 and CDR2: SQVTM, ANQGSEA. The CDR3 loop is CSVARADANEQFF. The DNA for the CDR3 is TGCAGCGTTGCACGCGCAGACGCCAATGAGCAGTTCTTC.

With respect to this clone: The same CDR3 arises from other DNA sequences in this sample as well. The chain is built from TRBV28 and TRBJ2-3; TRBD1 matches 7 bases. The trim removed 5 bases at V and 0 bases at J, leaving 5 bases unmatched. Germline CDR1 MDHEN, CDR2 SYDVKM. The CDR3 runs 15 residues. CDR3 sequence reads: CASSTGTASTDTQYF. CDR3 coding DNA: TGTGCCAGCAGTACCGGGACAGCAAGCACAGATACGCAGTATTTT. Full variable domain (remainder filled in from reference TRBV28 and TRBJ2-3): DVKVTQSSRYLVKRTGEKVFLECVQDMDHENMFWYRQDPGLGLRLIYFSYDVKMKEKGDIPEGYSVSREKKERFSLILESASTNQTSMYLCASSTGTASTDTQYFGPGTRLTVL.

The chain links TRBV27 to TRBJ2-5, with 9 bases matching TRBD2. Germline CDR1 and CDR2: MNHEY and SMNVEV (reference sequence). This CDR3 is 16 amino acids long. V trimming: 2 bases; J trimming: 2 bases; junction bases outside the gene matches: 6. This chain's CDR3 is CASSLGGSGGQETQYF. For the CDR3, the DNA is TGTGCCAGCAGTTTAGGGGGTAGCGGGGGACAAGAGACCCAGTACTTC.

The V call is TRBV11-2, the J call TRBJ1-3, with D uncertain. V lost 5 bases and J lost 0, with 14 bases in between. CDR3 size: 16 residues. CDR1 and CDR2 from the germline V gene are SGHAT and FQNNGV. Here the CDR3 DNA reads TGTGCCAGCAGCCCAACAGAGGGTAACTCTGGAAACACCATATATTTT. Translating gives CASSPTEGNSGNTIYF.

The J gene is TRBJ2-5, the V gene TRBV30; TRBD2 aligns across 8 bases. The CDR3 loop spans 16 amino acids. V lost 3 bases and J lost 2; bases outside the gene matches: 11. The germline V gene has CDR1 GTSNPN and CDR2 SVGIG (reference sequence). CDR3 sequence (DNA): TGTGCCTGGAGGAGTCGTAGCGGGGCAGTTCAAGAGACCCAGTACTTC. Encoded protein: CAWRSRSGAVQETQYF. Together with reference TRBV30 and TRBJ2-5, the CDR3 gives the full variable domain: SQTIHQWPATLVQPVGSPLSLECTVEGTSNPNLYWYRQAAGRGLQLLFYSVGIGQISSEVPQNLSASRPQDRQFILSSKKLLLSDSGFYLCAWRSRSGAVQETQYFGPGTRLLVL.

The chain couples TRBV5-8 to TRBJ2-7; either TRBD1 or TRBD2 may fit D (7 bases each). CDR1 is SGHTS, CDR2 YDEGEE, per germline. With 3 bases removed from V and 2 bases from J, the gap between germline ends came to 21 bases. The CDR3 extends over 17 amino acids. The CDR3 here is CASSSLGGTAETYEQYF. The CDR3 DNA follows: TGTGCCAGCAGCTCCCTGGGAGGGACAGCAGAAACCTACGAGCAGTACTTC.

This chain uses TRBV10-1 with TRBJ2-1, with a weak D call TRBD2 (5 bases). Germline V gene lookup returns CDR1 WNHNN and CDR2 SYGVQD (reference sequence). Trimming removed 0 bases from V and 3 bases from J, with 9 bases in between. This CDR3 spans 15 amino acids. The CDR3 coding sequence is TGCGCCAGCAGTGAGTCGCGAAGCGGCTACAATGAGCAGTTCTTC. Translated, it gives CASSESRSGYNEQFF.

V and J are TRBV19 and TRBJ2-7; D possibly corresponds to TRBD1 (6 bases). CDR3 length equals 15 residues. Germline-derived CDR1 and CDR2 are LNHDA and SQIVND (reference sequence). Trimming removed 0 bases at V and 3 bases at J, with 12 bases between. The CDR3 here is CASSIDWEQGYEQYF. The CDR3 DNA reads TGTGCCAGTAGTATAGATTGGGAACAGGGCTACGAGCAGTACTTC.

The chain joins TRBV5-1 to TRBJ1-4; D unresolved. V was cut by 0 bases and J by 3 bases, with 9 bases left in between. The CDR3 covers 15 residues. Germline values: CDR1 SGHRS, CDR2 YFSETQ. CDR3 sequence reads: CASSLEGRSNEKLFF. The CDR3, as DNA: TGCGCCAGCAGCTTGGAAGGGCGGTCTAATGAAAAACTGTTTTTT.

V is TRBV19 and J is TRBJ1-2; 7 bases map to TRBD1. CDR1 LNHDA and CDR2 SQIVND come from the germline V gene (reference sequence). The V segment lost 4 bases and the J segment 0 bases; nucleotides outside the gene matches: 5. The CDR3 is 15 residues long. This CDR3 reads CASSRTGAANYGYTF. CDR3 coding DNA: TGTGCCAGTAGTAGGACAGGTGCAGCTAACTATGGCTACACCTTC.

The chain is built from TRBV7-8 and TRBJ1-4; no clear D. The germline CDR1 and CDR2 sequences are SGHVS and FQNEAQ. The CDR3 consists of 14 residues. Trimming shortened V by 1 base and J by 8 bases, and 11 bases separated the two germline ends. Here the CDR3 reads CASSLGSSPEKLFF. The CDR3 DNA sequence: TGTGCCAGCAGCTTAGGGAGTTCCCCGGAAAAACTGTTTTTT.

The V call is TRBV30, the J call TRBJ2-7; 7 positions match TRBD1. The V segment lost 2 bases and the J segment 2 bases; nucleotides outside the gene matches: 15. CDR3 size: 17 residues. Looked up from germline, CDR1 is GTSNPN and CDR2 is SVGIG (reference sequence). CDR3 region: CAWSHRGWGQPTYEQYF. The CDR3 DNA follows: TGTGCCTGGAGTCACCGTGGGTGGGGACAGCCAACCTACGAGCAGTACTTC.

The chain carries TRBV7-5 and TRBJ1-5. TRBV7-5 is classified as a pseudogene. This CDR3 has 13 amino acids. Here the CDR3 DNA reads TGTGTCAGAAGGGACGCCGCGCATCGGCCCCAGCATTTT. Its protein product is CVRRDAAHRPQHF.